A single sample gave rise to the 8 T cell receptor beta chains below, sequenced in a study of CD8 T cells in ankylosing spondylitis. TCRdb processed the 5' RACE reads anew with MiXCR; each CDR3 protein has one entry. The data hold 200,000 to 300,000 distinct CDR3 sequences, with 8% to 11% observed a single time. The sequencing input was blood, either unsorted or a sorted T cell fraction (not recorded which). The receptor set was obtained from a male donor with ankylosing spondylitis or in good health (not recorded which).

The chain carries TRBV15 and TRBJ2-7; TRBD1 matches at 8 bases. Germline V gene sequence: CDR1 LNHNV, CDR2 YYDKDF (reference sequence). The CDR3 is 16 amino acids. Losses at the gene ends were 8 bases for V and 0 bases for J; bases not matched to a gene: 12. CDR3: CATAGARDRTSYEQYF. Written as DNA, the CDR3 is TGTGCCACCGCAGGGGCTAGGGACAGGACCTCCTACGAGCAGTACTTC.

The rearrangement uses TRBV5-1 and TRBJ2-5; 7 nucleotides agree with TRBD1. This CDR3 contains 15 residues. The ends lost 0 bases at V and 5 bases at J; junction bases unmatched: 7. Germline loops: CDR1 SGHRS, CDR2 YFSETQ. The CDR3 bases are TGCGCCAGCAGCTTGGAAAGGACAGGCGACGAGACCCAGTACTTC. Its translation is CASSLERTGDETQYF.

This clonotype has at least ten counts. V gene TRBV20-1 combines with J gene TRBJ1-6; possibly TRBD1 for D (5 bases). Germline-derived CDR1 and CDR2 are DFQATT and SNEGSKA (reference sequence). The length of the CDR3 is 13 residues. V was trimmed by 4 bases and J by 10 bases, leaving 14 bases between them. The CDR3 here is CSAKQGAESPLHF. DNA for the CDR3: TGCAGTGCTAAGCAAGGGGCGGAATCACCCCTCCACTTT.

V is TRBV2 and J is TRBJ2-7, with 7 bases fitting TRBD1. V lost 2 bases, J lost 0 bases, and 7 bases stayed unmatched. The germline V gene has CDR1 SNHLY and CDR2 FYNNEI. CDR3 length equals 16 residues. The CDR3 is CASSEQGTAISYEQYF. The CDR3 DNA sequence: TGTGCCAGCAGTGAACAAGGGACAGCGATCTCCTACGAGCAGTACTTC.

At least ten counts were recorded for this clonotype. The chain joins TRBV4-1 to TRBJ2-1, with 7 bases identical to TRBD2. The V gene end was trimmed by 5 bases and the J gene end by 1 base; junction bases not matched to a gene: 5. There are 15 residues in the CDR3. Per germline, CDR1 MGHRA and CDR2 YSYEKL. CDR3 loop: CASSKLAPSYNEQFF. The CDR3 bases are TGCGCCAGCAGCAAACTAGCGCCGTCCTACAATGAGCAGTTCTTC.

This clonotype was seen a few times. J is TRBJ1-5 and V is TRBV20-1; D might be TRBD1 (5 bases). The CDR3 runs to 14 residues. Trimming took 2 bases from V and 5 from J, leaving 13 bases between them. Germline values: CDR1 DFQATT, CDR2 SNEGSKA (reference sequence). The CDR3 coding sequence is TGCAGTGCTAGACCCGGGAGGGGCGATCAGCCCCAGCATTTT. Encoded protein: CSARPGRGDQPQHF.

This clonotype came up many times. The CDR3 loop reads CASSMLRDTPSEQYF. In DNA form, the CDR3 reads TGTGCCAGTAGTATGTTACGGGACACTCCCAGCGAGCAGTACTTC. The chain employs TRBV19 and TRBJ2-7; possible D gene TRBD1, 6 bases. Germline V gives CDR1 LNHDA, CDR2 SQIVND (reference sequence). The V end lost 3 bases, the J end lost 6 bases, and 18 bases lay between the germline ends. This CDR3 is built from 15 residues.

In this sample, this clonotype turned up many times. The V gene is TRBV15, the J gene TRBJ2-1; 7 nucleotides agree with TRBD2. Germline CDR1 reads LNHNV; CDR2 reads YYDKDF (reference sequence). Trimming removed 2 bases from V and 8 bases from J; junction bases left unmatched: 12. CDR3 length equals 16 residues. The CDR3 DNA sequence: TGTGCCACCAGCAGACCCAGAGGGGAGGGTAGGGATGAGCAGTTCTTC. It translates to CATSRPRGEGRDEQFF.